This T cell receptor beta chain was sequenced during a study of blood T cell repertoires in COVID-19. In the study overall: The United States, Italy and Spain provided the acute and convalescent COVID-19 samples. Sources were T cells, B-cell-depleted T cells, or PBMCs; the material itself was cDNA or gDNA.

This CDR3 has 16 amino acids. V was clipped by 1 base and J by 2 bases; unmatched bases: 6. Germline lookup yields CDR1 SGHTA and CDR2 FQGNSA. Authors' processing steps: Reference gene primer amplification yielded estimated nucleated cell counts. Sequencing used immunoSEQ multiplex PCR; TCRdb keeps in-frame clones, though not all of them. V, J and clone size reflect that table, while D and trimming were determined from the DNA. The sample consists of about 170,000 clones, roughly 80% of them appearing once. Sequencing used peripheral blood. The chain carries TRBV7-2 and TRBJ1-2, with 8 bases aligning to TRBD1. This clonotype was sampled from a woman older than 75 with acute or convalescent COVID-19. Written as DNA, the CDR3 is TGTGCCAGCAGCTTAGATCACAGGGGGGGAAACTATGGCTACACCTTC. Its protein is CASSLDHRGGNYGYTF.